A single sample is the source of the 23 T cell receptor beta chains below, sequenced in a study of regulatory T cells in long-lasting Graves disease. Specified time point: persistent/refractory GD, antithyroid drugs over 5 years with positive TRAb. Extracted RNA from PBMCs served as the source of the TCR library. Assembly of TCR beta libraries relied on iRepertoire HTBI primers together with Arm-PCR of CDR3 regions. Each CDR3 protein gets one entry after TCRdb re-called the multiplex PCR reads with MiXCR. The repertoire consists of more than 650,000 distinct CDR3 sequences, with 30% occurring once and the leading ten covering around 42%. This specimen consisted of peripheral blood mononuclear cells (PBMCs), obtained when the disease was refractory, from a patient treated with antithyroid drugs. The receptors here all came from a female donor with Graves disease.

The table lists this clonotype with a few counts. The V gene is TRBV3-1, the J gene TRBJ1-1; maybe TRBD1 (6 bases). V lost 2 bases to trimming and J lost 6 bases, with 10 bases between them. The V gene's germline CDR1 is LGHDT and CDR2 YNNKEL (reference sequence). The CDR3 extends over 13 amino acids. CDR3 coding DNA: TGTGCCAGCAGCCAAACAGGGACGGCTGAAGCTTTCTTT. Its translation is CASSQTGTAEAFF.

The gene calls are TRBV11-2 and TRBJ2-1; a weak D match, TRBD2 (6 bases). CDR3 length equals 17 residues. Deletions cut 5 bases from V and 6 bases from J, with 23 bases between. Germline CDR1 SGHAT, CDR2 FQNNGV. The CDR3 nucleotides are TGTGCCAGCAGCCCAAGGGGCGCGGGACCGTCGTCCAATGAGCAGTTCTTC. This gives the protein CASSPRGAGPSSNEQFF.

This clonotype turned up a few times. The V call is TRBV6-2 or TRBV6-3, the J call TRBJ2-5; weak D call: TRBD2 (6 bases). The germline gives CDR1 MNHEY, CDR2 SVGEGT. V lost 0 bases, J lost 4 bases, and 18 bases lay in between. CDR3 length: 17 residues. CDR3 nucleotides: TGTGCCAGCAGTTACTCGAGGCGCCGGGAGTTACGAGAGACCCAGTACTTC. This translates into CASSYSRRRELRETQYF.

This clonotype was seen only a few times. DNA of the CDR3: TGTGCCAGACAGGTACAGAATGGCTACACCTTC. Amino acids: CARQVQNGYTF. The rearrangement uses TRBV2 and TRBJ1-2, with a tentative D call TRBD1 (5 bases). Trimming cost V 9 bases and J 6 bases, with 11 bases left between them. From germline, CDR1 is SNHLY and CDR2 FYNNEI. CDR3 length: 11 amino acids.

The rearrangement joins TRBV7-2 to TRBJ2-4, with 15 bases lining up with TRBD2. This CDR3 comprises 19 residues. Trimming removed 5 bases from V and 6 bases from J; junction bases left unmatched: 14. Germline V gene lookup returns CDR1 SGHTA and CDR2 FQGNSA. For the CDR3, the DNA is TGTGCCAGCAGCCCCACTGTGGGACTAGCGGGAGGAGGCGGAAACATTCAGTACTTC. The encoded protein is CASSPTVGLAGGGGNIQYF. Variable domain in full (rest from reference TRBV7-2 and TRBJ2-4): GAGVSQSPSNKVTEKGKDVELRCDPISGHTALYWYRQSLGQGLEFLIYFQGNSAPDKSGLPSDRFSAERTGGSVSTLTIQRTQQEDSAVYLCASSPTVGLAGGGGNIQYFGAGTRLSVL.

This clonotype has ten or more counts. The chain employs TRBV28 and TRBJ1-5; 7 positions agree with TRBD1. The germline gives CDR1 MDHEN, CDR2 SYDVKM. Trimming took 3 bases from V and 2 from J; bases not matched to a gene: 7. The CDR3 totals 16 residues. The CDR3 DNA is TGTGCCAGCAGTTTTAGGACAGGCGGGGGCAATCAGCCCCAGCATTTT. Translation: CASSFRTGGGNQPQHF.

J is TRBJ2-2 and V is TRBV6-2 or TRBV6-3, with 11 nucleotides matching TRBD2. CDR3 size: 14 residues. CDR1 is MNHEY and CDR2 is SVGEGT in the germline V gene. After removal of 10 bases from V and 8 bases from J, the junction contained 9 bases not matched to a gene. This CDR3 reads CATRLAGGTGELFF. The CDR3 nucleotides are TGTGCCACGCGATTAGCGGGAGGGACGGGGGAGCTGTTTTTT.

Remarks on this clonotype: A read error is likely here: a far larger clone is one base away. The chain has TRBV7-3 and TRBJ1-2, with D perhaps matching TRBD1 (6 bases). Germline V gene sequence: CDR1 SGHTA, CDR2 FQGTGA. Trimming left V 7 bases short and J 4 bases short, with 13 bases between. The CDR3 covers 13 residues. DNA of the CDR3: TGTGCCAGCAACCTGGGGGGCTCCTATGGCTACACCTTC. Translated: CASNLGGSYGYTF.

This clonotype was counted at least ten times. The chain joins TRBV27 to TRBJ1-5, with D unresolved. Germline V lookup: CDR1 MNHEY, CDR2 SMNVEV (reference sequence). This CDR3 is 13 amino acids long. V was pared by 8 bases and J by 6 bases, with 14 bases between. CDR3 in amino acids: CASAPSPVQPQHF. CDR3 DNA sequence: TGTGCCAGCGCGCCGTCCCCGGTTCAGCCCCAGCATTTT.

In its sample, this clonotype was seen many times. The rearrangement links TRBV6-1 to TRBJ1-1; 7 bases line up with TRBD1. This CDR3 comprises 15 residues. Germline trimming cut 5 bases from V and 3 bases from J; bases unmatched to any gene: 9. Germline CDR1 reads MNHNS; CDR2 reads SASEGT. The CDR3 DNA sequence: TGTGCCAGCAGTCGCAAACAGGGGACACACACTGAAGCTTTCTTT. This gives the protein CASSRKQGTHTEAFF.

This chain's CDR3 is CASSLLAENTEAFF. DNA of the CDR3: TGTGCCAGCAGTTTATTGGCGGAGAACACTGAAGCTTTCTTT. The J gene is TRBJ1-1, the V gene TRBV27; D not resolved. Germline loops: CDR1 MNHEY, CDR2 SMNVEV (reference sequence). The CDR3 extends over 14 amino acids. V lost 1 base and J lost 1, with 7 bases in between.

The rearrangement joins TRBV6-1 to TRBJ1-5; D not resolved. Germline V gives CDR1 MNHNS, CDR2 SASEGT. This CDR3 has 11 amino acids. V was trimmed by 5 bases and J by 6 bases, leaving 5 bases between them. The CDR3 coding sequence is TGTGCCAGCAGTAACCCTCAGCCCCAGCATTTT. Translation: CASSNPQPQHF.

This clonotype was seen at least ten times. This sequence joins TRBV20-1 and TRBJ2-5; the match to TRBD1 covers 9 bases. With 6 bases clipped from V and 5 bases from J, the junction kept 7 bases outside the gene matches. Germline values: CDR1 DFQATT, CDR2 SNEGSKA (reference sequence). This CDR3 comprises 13 residues. DNA of the CDR3: TGCAGTGCAAGAACAGGGGGCCGGGAGACCCAGTACTTC. This encodes CSARTGGRETQYF.

The chain combines TRBV10-3 with TRBJ1-1, with TRBD1 as a possible D gene (5 bases). V was pared by 6 bases and J by 1 base, with 9 bases between. Germline lookup yields CDR1 ENHRY and CDR2 SYGVKD. The CDR3 sequence is 13 residues long. CDR3 in DNA: TGTGCCATCAGCAGGGAAGGGAACACTGAAGCTTTCTTT. It codes for CAISREGNTEAFF.

This clonotype was found a few times. V and J are TRBV13 and TRBJ2-5; 13 nucleotides agree with TRBD2. The CDR3 loop spans 15 amino acids. Germline CDR1 is PRHDT and CDR2 is FYEKMQ (reference sequence). Germline trimming cut 6 bases from V and 4 bases from J; bases unmatched to any gene: 5. CDR3 in DNA: TGTGCCAGCAGTTTCCGGACTAGCGGGAGAGAGACCCAGTACTTC. Translation: CASSFRTSGRETQYF.

V is TRBV19 and J is TRBJ1-5; D not certain. V was trimmed by 7 bases and J by 0 bases, leaving 4 bases between them. This CDR3 spans 12 amino acids. The V gene's germline CDR1 is LNHDA and CDR2 SQIVND (reference sequence). The CDR3: CASNLSNQPQHF. The CDR3 nucleotides read TGTGCCAGTAACCTTAGCAATCAGCCCCAGCATTTT.

This clonotype was seen once. The chain carries TRBV3-1 and TRBJ1-6; TRBD1 aligns across 8 bases. The V segment lost 5 bases and the J segment 10 bases; nucleotides outside the gene matches: 7. The CDR3 contains 14 residues. Germline CDR1 is LGHDT and CDR2 is YNNKEL (reference sequence). This CDR3 reads CASSGQGPGSPLHF. In nucleotides, the CDR3 is TGTGCCAGCAGCGGACAGGGTCCGGGATCACCCCTCCACTTT.

The chain employs TRBV15 and TRBJ2-5; 9 bases map to TRBD1. Germline CDR1 is LNHNV and CDR2 is YYDKDF (reference sequence). V gave up 0 bases and J gave up 0 bases; unmatched junction bases: 5. This CDR3 has 17 amino acids. The CDR3 coding sequence is TGTGCCACCAGCAGAGAGGACAGGGGAAGATACCAAGAGACCCAGTACTTC. Protein sequence: CATSREDRGRYQETQYF. The entire variable domain, with the rest obtained from reference TRBV15 and TRBJ2-5, is as follows: DAMVIQNPRYQVTQFGKPVTLSCSQTLNHNVMYWYQQKSSQAPKLLFHYYDKDFNNEADTPDNFQSRRPNTSFCFLDIRSPGLGDTAMYLCATSREDRGRYQETQYFGPGTRLLVL.

The chain combines TRBV4-1 with TRBJ2-7; D remains ambiguous. Trimming left V 7 bases short and J 3 bases short, with 16 bases between. Looked up from germline, CDR1 is MGHRA and CDR2 is YSYEKL. The CDR3 has 14 residues. For the CDR3, the DNA is TGCGCCAGCACTGAGACTGTCCTACACTACGAGCAGTACTTC. As protein: CASTETVLHYEQYF.

The CDR3 region is CASSYGQVEAFF. The CDR3 DNA reads TGTGCCAGCAGTTACGGGCAGGTCGAAGCTTTCTTT. The chain combines TRBV6-5 with TRBJ1-1; the D is unclear. The germline gives CDR1 MNHEY, CDR2 SVGAGI. This CDR3 comprises 12 residues. Trimming pared 2 bases from V and 8 bases from J, leaving 9 bases between.

This clonotype occurred a few times. The chain links TRBV7-2 to TRBJ2-1, with 12 bases matching TRBD2. With 6 bases clipped from V and 9 bases from J, the junction kept 12 bases outside the gene matches. The germline CDR1 and CDR2 sequences are SGHTA and FQGNSA. The CDR3 length is 16 residues. The CDR3 coding sequence is TGTGCCAGCAGTCGTTCTCTAGCGGGAGGGCCGATTGAGCAGTTCTTC. It translates to CASSRSLAGGPIEQFF.

This chain joins TRBV19 and TRBJ2-7, with a possible D match to TRBD2 (7 bases). This CDR3 is built from 14 residues. The germline gives CDR1 LNHDA, CDR2 SQIVND (reference sequence). V shed 7 bases and J shed 6 bases, with 19 bases lying between them. The CDR3 region has the DNA TGTGCCAGTAAGCCCAAGGGGGGGGCTGGCGAGCAGTACTTC. Translated, it gives CASKPKGGAGEQYF.

The CDR3, as DNA: TGTGCCAGCAGCTTAGACAGGGGTCGGTATGGCTACACCTTC. Its translation is CASSLDRGRYGYTF. This chain uses TRBV5-5 with TRBJ1-2; 8 nucleotides line up with TRBD1. Germline loops: CDR1 SGHKS, CDR2 YYEKEE (reference sequence). V was pared by 2 bases and J by 5 bases, with 5 bases of the junction left unmatched. CDR3 length: 14 residues.